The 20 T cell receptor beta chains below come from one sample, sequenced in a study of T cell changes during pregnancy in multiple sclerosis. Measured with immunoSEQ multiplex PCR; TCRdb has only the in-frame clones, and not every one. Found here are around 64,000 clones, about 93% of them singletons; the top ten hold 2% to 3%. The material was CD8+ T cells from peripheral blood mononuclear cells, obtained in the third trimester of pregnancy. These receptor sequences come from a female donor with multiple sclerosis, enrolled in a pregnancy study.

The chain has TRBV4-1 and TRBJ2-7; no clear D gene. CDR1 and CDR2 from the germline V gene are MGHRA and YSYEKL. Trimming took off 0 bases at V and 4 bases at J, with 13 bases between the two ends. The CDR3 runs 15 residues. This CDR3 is CASSQDELGPYEQYF. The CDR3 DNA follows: TGCGCCAGCAGCCAAGATGAGCTAGGCCCGTACGAGCAGTACTTC.

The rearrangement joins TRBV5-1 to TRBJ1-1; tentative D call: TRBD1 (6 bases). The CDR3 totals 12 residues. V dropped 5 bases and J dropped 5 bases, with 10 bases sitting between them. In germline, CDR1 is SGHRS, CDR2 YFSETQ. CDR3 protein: CASRTGGTEAFF. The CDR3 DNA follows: TGCGCCAGCAGGACAGGTGGAACTGAAGCTTTCTTT. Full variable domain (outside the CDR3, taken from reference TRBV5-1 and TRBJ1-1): KAGVTQTPRYLIKTRGQQVTLSCSPISGHRSVSWYQQTPGQGLQFLFEYFSETQRNKGNFPGRFSGRQFSNSRSEMNVSTLELGDSALYLCASRTGGTEAFFGQGTRLTVV.

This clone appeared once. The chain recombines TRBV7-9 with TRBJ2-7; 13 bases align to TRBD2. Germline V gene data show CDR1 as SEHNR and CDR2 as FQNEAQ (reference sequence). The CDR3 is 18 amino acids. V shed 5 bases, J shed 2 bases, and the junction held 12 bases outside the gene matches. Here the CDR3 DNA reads TGTGCCAGCAGCCCAGGGACTAGCGGGACTCTTTATACCTACGAGCAGTACTTC. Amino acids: CASSPGTSGTLYTYEQYF. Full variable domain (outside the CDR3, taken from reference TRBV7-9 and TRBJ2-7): DTGVSQNPRHKITKRGQNVTFRCDPISEHNRLYWYRQTLGQGPEFLTYFQNEAQLEKSRLLSDRFSAERPKGSFSTLEIQRTEQGDSAMYLCASSPGTSGTLYTYEQYFGPGTRLTVT.

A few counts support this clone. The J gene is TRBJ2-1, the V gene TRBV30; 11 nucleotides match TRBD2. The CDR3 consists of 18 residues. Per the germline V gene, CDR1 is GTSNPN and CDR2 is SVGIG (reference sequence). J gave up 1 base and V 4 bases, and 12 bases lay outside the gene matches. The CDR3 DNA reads TGTGCCTGGATGGGCGGGCTAGCGGGAGGACCGTCCTACAATGAGCAGTTCTTC. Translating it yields CAWMGGLAGGPSYNEQFF.

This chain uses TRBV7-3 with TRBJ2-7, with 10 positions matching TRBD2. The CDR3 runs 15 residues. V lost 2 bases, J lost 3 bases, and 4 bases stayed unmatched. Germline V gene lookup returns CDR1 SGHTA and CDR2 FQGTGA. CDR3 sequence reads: CASSLEAGGGYEQYF. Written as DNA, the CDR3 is TGTGCCAGCAGCTTAGAAGCGGGAGGGGGCTACGAGCAGTACTTC.

The DNA for the CDR3 is TGCGCCAGCAGCTTGCAGGGACAGGGCAAGAATGAGCAGTTCTTC. This translates into CASSLQGQGKNEQFF. The genes are TRBV5-1 and TRBJ2-1; the match to TRBD1 covers 9 bases. Germline CDR1 SGHRS, CDR2 YFSETQ. CDR3 length: 15 residues. V lost 1 base, J lost 7 bases, and 6 bases stayed unmatched.

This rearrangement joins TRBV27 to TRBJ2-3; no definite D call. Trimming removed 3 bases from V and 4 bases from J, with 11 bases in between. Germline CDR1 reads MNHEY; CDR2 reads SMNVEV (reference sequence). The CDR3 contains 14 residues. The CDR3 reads CASSLFQVSDTQYF. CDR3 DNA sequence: TGTGCCAGCAGTTTGTTTCAGGTCTCAGATACGCAGTATTTT.

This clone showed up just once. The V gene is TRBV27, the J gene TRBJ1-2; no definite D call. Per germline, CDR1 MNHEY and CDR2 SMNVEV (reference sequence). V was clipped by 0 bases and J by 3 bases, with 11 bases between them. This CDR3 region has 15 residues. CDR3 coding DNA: TGTGCCAGCAGTTTATCCGCAGGAAATCACTATGGCTACACCTTC. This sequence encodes CASSLSAGNHYGYTF.

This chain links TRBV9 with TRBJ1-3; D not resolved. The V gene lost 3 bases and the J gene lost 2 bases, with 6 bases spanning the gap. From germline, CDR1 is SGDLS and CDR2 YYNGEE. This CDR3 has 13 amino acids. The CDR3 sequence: CASSATPGNTIYF. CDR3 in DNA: TGTGCCAGCAGCGCCACTCCTGGAAACACCATATATTTT.

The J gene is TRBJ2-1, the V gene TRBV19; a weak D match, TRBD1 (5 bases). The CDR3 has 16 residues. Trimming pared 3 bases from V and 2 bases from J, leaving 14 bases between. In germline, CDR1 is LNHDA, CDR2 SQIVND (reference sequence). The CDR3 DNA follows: TGTGCCAGTAGTATTGGGGTTGGGGCAGCCTACAATGAGCAGTTCTTC. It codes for CASSIGVGAAYNEQFF.

CDR3: CASSDDGRQETQYF. The CDR3 DNA is TGTGCCAGCAGTGACGATGGCAGACAAGAGACCCAGTACTTC. The rearrangement joins TRBV2 to TRBJ2-5; no definite D call. Germline V gives CDR1 SNHLY, CDR2 FYNNEI. CDR3 length: 14 amino acids. The V end lost 3 bases, the J end lost 2 bases, and 10 bases lay between the germline ends.

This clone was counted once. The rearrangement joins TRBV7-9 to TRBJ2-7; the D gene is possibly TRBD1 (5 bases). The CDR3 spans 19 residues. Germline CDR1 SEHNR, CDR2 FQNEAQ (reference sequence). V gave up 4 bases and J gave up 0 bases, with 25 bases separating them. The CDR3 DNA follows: TGTGCCAGCAGCTCTACTCATACTCGACGGAAGGGGTACTCCTACGAGCAGTACTTC. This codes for CASSSTHTRRKGYSYEQYF.

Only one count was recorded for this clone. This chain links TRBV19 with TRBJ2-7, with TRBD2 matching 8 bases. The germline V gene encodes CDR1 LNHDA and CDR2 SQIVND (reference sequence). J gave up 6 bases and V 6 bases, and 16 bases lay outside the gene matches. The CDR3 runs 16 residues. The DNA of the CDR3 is TGTGCCAGTAGATTCGGTGCCGGGCTAGCGGGCGGCGAGCAGTACTTC. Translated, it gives CASRFGAGLAGGEQYF. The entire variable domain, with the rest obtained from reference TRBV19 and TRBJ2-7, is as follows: DGGITQSPKYLFRKEGQNVTLSCEQNLNHDAMYWYRQDPGQGLRLIYYSQIVNDFQKGDIAEGYSVSREKKESFPLTVTSAQKNPTAFYLCASRFGAGLAGGEQYFGPGTRLTVT.

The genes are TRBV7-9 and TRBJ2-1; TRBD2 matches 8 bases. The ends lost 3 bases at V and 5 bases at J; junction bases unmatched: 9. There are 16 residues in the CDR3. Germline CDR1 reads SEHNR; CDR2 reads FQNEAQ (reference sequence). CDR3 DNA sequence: TGTGCCAGCAGCTTGGGGGGTTGGACTAGCCACAATGAGCAGTTCTTC. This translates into CASSLGGWTSHNEQFF.

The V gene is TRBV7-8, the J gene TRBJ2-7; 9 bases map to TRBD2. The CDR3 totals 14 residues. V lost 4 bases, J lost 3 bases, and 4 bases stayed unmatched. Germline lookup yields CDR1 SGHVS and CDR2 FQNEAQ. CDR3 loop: CASSSGLANYEQYF. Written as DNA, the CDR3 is TGTGCCAGCAGCTCGGGACTAGCCAACTACGAGCAGTACTTC.

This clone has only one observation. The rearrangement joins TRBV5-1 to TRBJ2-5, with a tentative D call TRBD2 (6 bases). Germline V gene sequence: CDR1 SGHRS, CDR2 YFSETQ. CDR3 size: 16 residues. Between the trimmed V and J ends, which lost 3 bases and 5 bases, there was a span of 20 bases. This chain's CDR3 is CASSSPSTGSGETQYF. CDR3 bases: TGCGCCAGCAGCTCCCCCTCGACCGGGAGCGGGGAGACCCAGTACTTC.

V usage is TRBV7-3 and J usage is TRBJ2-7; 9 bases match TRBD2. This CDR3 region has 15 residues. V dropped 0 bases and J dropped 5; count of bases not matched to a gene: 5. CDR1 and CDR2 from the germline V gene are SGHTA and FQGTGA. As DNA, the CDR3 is TGTGCCAGCAGCTTAACGGGCGGGAGGGCCGACGAGCAGTACTTC. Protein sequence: CASSLTGGRADEQYF. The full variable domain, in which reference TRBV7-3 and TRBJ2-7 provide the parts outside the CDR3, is GAGVSQTPSNKVTEKGKYVELRCDPISGHTALYWYRQSLGQGPEFLIYFQGTGAADDSGLPNDRFFAVRPEGSVSTLKIQRTERGDSAVYLCASSLTGGRADEQYFGPGTRLTVT.

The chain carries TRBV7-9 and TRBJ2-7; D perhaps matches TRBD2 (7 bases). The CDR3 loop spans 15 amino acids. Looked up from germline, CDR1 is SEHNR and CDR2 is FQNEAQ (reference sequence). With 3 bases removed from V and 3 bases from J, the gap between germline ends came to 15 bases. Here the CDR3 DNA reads TGTGCCAGCAGCTTCGGGACTAAGGGGGGCTACGAGCAGTACTTC. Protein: CASSFGTKGGYEQYF.

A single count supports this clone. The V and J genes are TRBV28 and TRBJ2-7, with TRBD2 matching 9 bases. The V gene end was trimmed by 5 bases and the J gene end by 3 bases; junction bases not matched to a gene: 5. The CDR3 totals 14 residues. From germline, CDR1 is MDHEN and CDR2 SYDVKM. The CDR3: CASSLAGQYYEQYF. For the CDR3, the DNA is TGTGCCAGCAGTCTAGCGGGACAATACTACGAGCAGTACTTC. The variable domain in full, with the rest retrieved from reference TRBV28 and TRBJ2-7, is DVKVTQSSRYLVKRTGEKVFLECVQDMDHENMFWYRQDPGLGLRLIYFSYDVKMKEKGDIPEGYSVSREKKERFSLILESASTNQTSMYLCASSLAGQYYEQYFGPGTRLTVT.

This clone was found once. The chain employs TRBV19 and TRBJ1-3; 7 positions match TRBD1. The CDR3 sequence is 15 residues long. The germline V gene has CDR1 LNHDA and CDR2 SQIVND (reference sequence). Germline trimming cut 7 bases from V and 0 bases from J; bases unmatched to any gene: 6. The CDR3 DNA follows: TGTGCCAGTAAAGGGGACAGATACTCTGGAAACACCATATATTTT. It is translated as CASKGDRYSGNTIYF.